The 6 T cell receptor beta chains below all came from one sample that was sequenced in a study of HIV-infected patients and healthy controls. Around 450 ng RNA was reverse transcribed with alpha and beta constant-region primers. Alpha and beta chain libraries were made separately by chain-specific third strand synthesis with multiplexing indices. TCRdb called the 5' RACE reads again in MiXCR, with one record for every CDR3 protein. The sample holds roughly 13,000 distinct CDR3 sequences, approximately 12% seen once. Antiretroviral therapy had run roughly three months, about 14 weeks, before follow-up blood collection. All unsorted peripheral T cells were captured because whole blood was used without fractionation. The source was blood, collected during antiretroviral therapy. The receptors shown here come from an adult with HIV infection. The donor label of this sample is uncertain.

This clonotype occurred many times. The chain links TRBV29-1 to TRBJ2-5, with 7 bases that match TRBD2. Germline V gives CDR1 SQVTM, CDR2 ANQGSEA. The CDR3 length is 14 residues. The ends lost 1 base at V and 5 bases at J; junction bases unmatched: 7. In DNA form, the CDR3 reads TGCAGCGTTGAAGGAACCCTAGCGGTCGAGACCCAGTACTTC. The encoded protein is CSVEGTLAVETQYF.

This clonotype was detected ten times or more. The V call is TRBV25-1, the J call TRBJ1-1; perhaps TRBD1 as D (6 bases). V lost 5 bases to trimming and J lost 6 bases, with 13 bases between them. Germline V gene lookup returns CDR1 MGHDK and CDR2 SYGVNS. The CDR3 has 13 residues. The CDR3 DNA reads as TGTGCCAGCAGTTACGGGGGGCCGTCTGAAGCTTTCTTT. Translating it yields CASSYGGPSEAFF.

This clonotype was recorded many times. This rearrangement joins TRBV20-1 to TRBJ2-5; D is uncertain. V was clipped by 5 bases and J by 4 bases, with 20 bases between them. This CDR3 contains 15 residues. The germline V gene has CDR1 DFQATT and CDR2 SNEGSKA (reference sequence). CDR3 protein: CSAPPPVAKRETQYF. The DNA of the CDR3 is TGCAGTGCTCCACCACCGGTAGCCAAGCGAGAGACCCAGTACTTC.

This clonotype was recorded only once. A much more abundant neighbour one base away suggests this may be a read error. The chain recombines TRBV19 with TRBJ2-6; 10 bases fit TRBD1. CDR1 is LNHDA, CDR2 SQIVND, per germline (reference sequence). This CDR3 is 16 amino acids long. CDR3 nucleotide sequence: TGTGCCAGTTCGACAGGGGGCGTCTCTGGGGCCAACGTCCTGGCTTTC. This gives the protein CASSTGGVSGANVLAF.

This clonotype has ten or more counts. This chain joins TRBV20-1 and TRBJ1-1, with D possibly matching TRBD1 (6 bases). Germline CDR1 is DFQATT and CDR2 is SNEGSKA (reference sequence). The germline V and J ends were trimmed by 4 bases and 0 bases, with 9 bases remaining between them. CDR3 length equals 13 residues. The CDR3 bases are TGCAGTGCTATGGGACACCTGAACACTGAAGCTTTCTTT. Residues: CSAMGHLNTEAFF.

The chain is built from TRBV29-1 and TRBJ2-5; the D gene is possibly TRBD1 (6 bases). Germline V gene sequence: CDR1 SQVTM, CDR2 ANQGSEA. Between the trimmed V and J ends, which lost 3 bases and 4 bases, there was a span of 12 bases. This CDR3 comprises 13 residues. In DNA, the CDR3 is TGCAGCGTTGACAGGGGAAGGCGAGAGACCCAGTACTTC. Translating it yields CSVDRGRRETQYF.